This T cell receptor (beta chain) was obtained from a study of preoperative IRX-2 immunotherapy in early breast cancer. This CDR3 has 15 amino acids. The germline gives CDR1 SGHTS, CDR2 YDEGEE. Trimming took 2 bases from V and 6 from J; bases not matched to a gene: 6. Clones were read by immunoSEQ multiplex PCR, and TCRdb kept only the in-frame ones, dropping some. The profile shows fewer than 30,000 clones, 90% of them singletons. The treatment here: preoperative locoregional IRX-2 cytokine immunotherapy. Patients received preoperative, locoregional IRX-2 cytokine immunotherapy in a phase Ib study. The chain joins TRBV5-8 to TRBJ2-7; 12 bases are a match to TRBD2. Sample collection was performed from a patient treated with IRX-2 immunotherapy. This clonotype was obtained from a human donor with breast cancer. The CDR3 DNA follows: TGTGCCAGCAGCTTACGGACTAGCGGGAAGGGCGAGCAGTACTTC. It codes for CASSLRTSGKGEQYF.